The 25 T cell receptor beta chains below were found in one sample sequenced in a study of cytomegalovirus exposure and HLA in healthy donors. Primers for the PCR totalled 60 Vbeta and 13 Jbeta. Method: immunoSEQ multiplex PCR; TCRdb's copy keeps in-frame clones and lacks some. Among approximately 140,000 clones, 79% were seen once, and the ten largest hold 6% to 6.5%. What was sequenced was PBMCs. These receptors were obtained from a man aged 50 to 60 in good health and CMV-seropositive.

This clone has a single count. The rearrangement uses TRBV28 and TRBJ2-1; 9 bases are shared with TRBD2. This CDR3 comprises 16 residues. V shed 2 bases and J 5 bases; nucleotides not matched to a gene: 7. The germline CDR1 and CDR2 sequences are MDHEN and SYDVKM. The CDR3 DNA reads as TGTGCCAGCAGTTTAATCTTCGGGACTAGCCACAATGAGCAGTTCTTC. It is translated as CASSLIFGTSHNEQFF.

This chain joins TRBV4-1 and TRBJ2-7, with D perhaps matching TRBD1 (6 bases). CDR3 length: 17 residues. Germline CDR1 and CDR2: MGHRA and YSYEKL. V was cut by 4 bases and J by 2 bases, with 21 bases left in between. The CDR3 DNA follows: TGCGCCAGCAGCCCGAGGGGTAGGGGGTCCAGCCCCTACGAGCAGTACTTC. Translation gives CASSPRGRGSSPYEQYF.

CDR3 residues: CATSRGLAGTYEQYF. CDR3 nucleotides: TGTGCCACCAGCAGGGGACTAGCGGGCACCTACGAGCAGTACTTC. The V and J genes are TRBV15 and TRBJ2-7; TRBD2 aligns across 12 bases. Trimming removed 3 bases from V and 2 bases from J; junction bases left unmatched: 2. This CDR3 is 15 amino acids long. Per the germline V gene, CDR1 is LNHNV and CDR2 is YYDKDF (reference sequence).

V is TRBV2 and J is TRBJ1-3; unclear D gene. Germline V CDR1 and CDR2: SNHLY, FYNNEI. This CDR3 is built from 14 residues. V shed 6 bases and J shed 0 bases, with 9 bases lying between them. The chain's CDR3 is CASRSHSSGNTIYF. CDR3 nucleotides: TGTGCCAGCAGGTCACACAGCTCTGGAAACACCATATATTTT.

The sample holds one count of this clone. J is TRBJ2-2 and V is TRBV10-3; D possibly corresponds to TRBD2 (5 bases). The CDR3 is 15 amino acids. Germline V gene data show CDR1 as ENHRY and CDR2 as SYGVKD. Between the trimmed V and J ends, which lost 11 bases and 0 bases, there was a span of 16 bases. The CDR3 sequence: CASWPGESNTGELFF. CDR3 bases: TGTGCCTCGTGGCCCGGGGAGTCGAACACCGGGGAGCTGTTTTTT.

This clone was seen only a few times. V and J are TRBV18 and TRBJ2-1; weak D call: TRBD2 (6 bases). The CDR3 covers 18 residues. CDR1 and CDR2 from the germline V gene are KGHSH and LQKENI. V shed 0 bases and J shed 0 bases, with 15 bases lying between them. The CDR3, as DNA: TGTGCCAGCTCACCACCAATTGGCTCTAGCGACTCCTACAATGAGCAGTTCTTC. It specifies CASSPPIGSSDSYNEQFF.

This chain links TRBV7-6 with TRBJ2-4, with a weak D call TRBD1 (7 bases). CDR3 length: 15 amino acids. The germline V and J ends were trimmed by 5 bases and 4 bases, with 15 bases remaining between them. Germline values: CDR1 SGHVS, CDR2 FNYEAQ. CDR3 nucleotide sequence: TGTGCCAGCAGCGCATCTCAGGGGGGTAAAAACATTCAGTACTTC. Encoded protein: CASSASQGGKNIQYF.

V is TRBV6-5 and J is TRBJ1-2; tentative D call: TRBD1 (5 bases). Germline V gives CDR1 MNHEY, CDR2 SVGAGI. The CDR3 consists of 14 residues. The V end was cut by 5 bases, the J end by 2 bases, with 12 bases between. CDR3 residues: CASSEGAVNYGYTF. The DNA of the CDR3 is TGTGCCAGCAGTGAAGGGGCGGTCAACTATGGCTACACCTTC.

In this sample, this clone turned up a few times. Written as DNA, the CDR3 is TGTGCCAGCAGTTTGGGGGGGATTGGCAATCAGCCCCAGCATTTT. Protein product: CASSLGGIGNQPQHF. V gene TRBV6-6 combines with J gene TRBJ1-5; weak D call: TRBD1 (5 bases). Germline CDR1 and CDR2: MNHNY and SVGAGI (reference sequence). V was pared by 4 bases and J by 2 bases, with 12 bases between. The CDR3 runs 15 residues.

The CDR3 region is CASSTDRFTYNGAFF. The CDR3, as DNA: TGTGCCAGCAGTACAGACAGGTTCACCTATAACGGAGCTTTCTTT. The chain employs TRBV6-5 and TRBJ1-1; a possible D gene is TRBD1 (6 bases). Trimming cost V 5 bases and J 10 bases, with 23 bases left between them. The CDR3 extends over 15 amino acids. Germline values: CDR1 MNHEY, CDR2 SVGAGI.

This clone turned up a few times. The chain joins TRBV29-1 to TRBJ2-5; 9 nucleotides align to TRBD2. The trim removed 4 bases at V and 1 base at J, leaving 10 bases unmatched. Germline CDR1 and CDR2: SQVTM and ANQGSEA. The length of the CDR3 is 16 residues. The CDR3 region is CSVVVGLAGPQETQYF. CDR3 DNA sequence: TGCAGCGTTGTTGTGGGACTAGCAGGGCCCCAAGAGACCCAGTACTTC.

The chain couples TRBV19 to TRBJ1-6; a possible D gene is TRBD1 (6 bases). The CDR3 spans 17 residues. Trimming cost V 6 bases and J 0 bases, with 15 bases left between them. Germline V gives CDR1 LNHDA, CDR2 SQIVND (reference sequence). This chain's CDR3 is CASRSWTASSYNSPLHF. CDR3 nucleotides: TGTGCCAGTAGGTCGTGGACAGCGAGCTCCTATAATTCACCCCTCCACTTT.

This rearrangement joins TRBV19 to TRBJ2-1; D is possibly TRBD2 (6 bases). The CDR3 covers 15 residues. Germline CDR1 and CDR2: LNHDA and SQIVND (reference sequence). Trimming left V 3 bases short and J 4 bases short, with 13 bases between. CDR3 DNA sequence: TGTGCCAGTAGTATGGACCGGGACTCATACAATGAGCAGTTCTTC. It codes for CASSMDRDSYNEQFF.

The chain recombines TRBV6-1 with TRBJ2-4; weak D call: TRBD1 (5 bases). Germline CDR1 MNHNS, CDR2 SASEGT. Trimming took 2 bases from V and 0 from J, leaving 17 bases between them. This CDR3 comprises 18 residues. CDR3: CASSERGTASLAKNIQYF. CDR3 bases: TGTGCCAGCAGTGAAAGGGGAACGGCGTCCTTAGCCAAAAACATTCAGTACTTC.

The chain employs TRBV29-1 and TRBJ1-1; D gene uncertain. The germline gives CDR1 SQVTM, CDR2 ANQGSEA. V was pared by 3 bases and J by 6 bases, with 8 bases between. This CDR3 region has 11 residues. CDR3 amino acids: CSVDPDSEAFF. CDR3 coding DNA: TGCAGCGTTGATCCTGACTCTGAAGCTTTCTTT.

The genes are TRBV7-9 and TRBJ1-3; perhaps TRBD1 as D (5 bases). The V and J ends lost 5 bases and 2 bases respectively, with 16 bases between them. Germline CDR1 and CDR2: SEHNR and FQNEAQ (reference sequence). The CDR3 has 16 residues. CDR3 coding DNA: TGTGCCAGCAGCCCCGCCGGGGGAGTTACTGGAAACACCATATATTTT. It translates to CASSPAGGVTGNTIYF.

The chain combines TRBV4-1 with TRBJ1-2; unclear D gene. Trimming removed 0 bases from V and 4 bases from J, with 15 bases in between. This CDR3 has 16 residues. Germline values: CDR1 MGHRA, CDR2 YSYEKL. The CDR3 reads CASSQEEGGVSYGYTF. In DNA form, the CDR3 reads TGCGCCAGCAGCCAAGAAGAGGGAGGCGTTTCCTATGGCTACACCTTC.

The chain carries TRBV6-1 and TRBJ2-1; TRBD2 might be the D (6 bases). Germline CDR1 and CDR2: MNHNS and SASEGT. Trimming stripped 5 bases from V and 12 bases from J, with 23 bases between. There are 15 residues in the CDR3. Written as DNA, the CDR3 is TGTGCCAGCAGTAGCCGGGACTCCCGTAGTAACCGGCAGTTCTTC. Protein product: CASSSRDSRSNRQFF.

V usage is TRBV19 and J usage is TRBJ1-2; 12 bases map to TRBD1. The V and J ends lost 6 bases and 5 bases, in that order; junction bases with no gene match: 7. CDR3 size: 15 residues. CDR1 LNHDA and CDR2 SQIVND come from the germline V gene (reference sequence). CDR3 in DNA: TGTGCCAGTAGCGCCGGGACAGGGGGCTCATATGGCTACACCTTC. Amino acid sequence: CASSAGTGGSYGYTF.

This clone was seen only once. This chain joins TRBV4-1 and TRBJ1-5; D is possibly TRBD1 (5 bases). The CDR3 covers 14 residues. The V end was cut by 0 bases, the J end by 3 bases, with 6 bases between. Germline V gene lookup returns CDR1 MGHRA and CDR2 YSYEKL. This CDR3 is CASSQDGANQPQHF. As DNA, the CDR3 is TGCGCCAGCAGCCAAGATGGGGCCAATCAGCCCCAGCATTTT.

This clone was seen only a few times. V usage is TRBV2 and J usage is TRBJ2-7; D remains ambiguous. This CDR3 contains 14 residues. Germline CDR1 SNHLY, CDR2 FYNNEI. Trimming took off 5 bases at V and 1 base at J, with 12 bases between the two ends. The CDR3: CASSMQDESYEQYF. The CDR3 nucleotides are TGTGCCAGCAGTATGCAGGATGAGTCCTACGAGCAGTACTTC.

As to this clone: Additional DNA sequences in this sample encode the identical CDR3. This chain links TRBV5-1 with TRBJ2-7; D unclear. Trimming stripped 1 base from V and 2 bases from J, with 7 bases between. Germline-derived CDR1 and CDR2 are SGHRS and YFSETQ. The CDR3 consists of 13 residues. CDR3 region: CASSLSRTYEQYF. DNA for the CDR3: TGCGCCAGCAGCTTGAGCAGGACCTACGAGCAGTACTTC.

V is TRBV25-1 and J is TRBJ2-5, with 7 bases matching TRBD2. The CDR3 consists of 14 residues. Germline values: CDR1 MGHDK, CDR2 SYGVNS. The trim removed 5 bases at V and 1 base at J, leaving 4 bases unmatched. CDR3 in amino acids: CASSIGTIQETQYF. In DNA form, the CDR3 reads TGTGCCAGCAGTATTGGGACTATCCAAGAGACCCAGTACTTC.

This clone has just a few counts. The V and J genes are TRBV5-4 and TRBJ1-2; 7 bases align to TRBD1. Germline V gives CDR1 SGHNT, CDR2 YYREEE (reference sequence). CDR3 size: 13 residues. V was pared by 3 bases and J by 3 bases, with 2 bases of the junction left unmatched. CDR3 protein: CASSSGTDYGYTF. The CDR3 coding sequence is TGTGCCAGCAGCTCCGGGACAGACTATGGCTACACCTTC.

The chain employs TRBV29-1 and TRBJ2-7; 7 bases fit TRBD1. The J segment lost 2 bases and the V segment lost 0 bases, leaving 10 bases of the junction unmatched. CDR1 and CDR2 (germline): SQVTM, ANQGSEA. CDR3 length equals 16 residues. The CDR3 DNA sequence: TGCAGCGTTGAAGACCCTTCAAGACAGGGACCCTACGAGCAGTACTTC. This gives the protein CSVEDPSRQGPYEQYF.